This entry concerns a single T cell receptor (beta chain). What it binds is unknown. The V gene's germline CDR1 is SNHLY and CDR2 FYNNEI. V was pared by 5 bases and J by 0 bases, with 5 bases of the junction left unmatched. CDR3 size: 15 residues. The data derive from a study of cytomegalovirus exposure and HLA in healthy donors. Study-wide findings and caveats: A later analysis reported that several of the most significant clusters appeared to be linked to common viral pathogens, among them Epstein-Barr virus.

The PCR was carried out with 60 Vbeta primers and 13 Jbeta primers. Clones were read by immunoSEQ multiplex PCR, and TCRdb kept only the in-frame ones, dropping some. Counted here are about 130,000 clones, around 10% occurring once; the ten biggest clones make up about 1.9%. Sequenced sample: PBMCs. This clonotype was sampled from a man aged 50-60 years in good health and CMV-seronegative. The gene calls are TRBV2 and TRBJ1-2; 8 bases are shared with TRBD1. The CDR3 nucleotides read TGTGCCAGCAGTTTCCTACAGGGGGCTAACTATGGCTACACCTTC. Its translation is CASSFLQGANYGYTF.